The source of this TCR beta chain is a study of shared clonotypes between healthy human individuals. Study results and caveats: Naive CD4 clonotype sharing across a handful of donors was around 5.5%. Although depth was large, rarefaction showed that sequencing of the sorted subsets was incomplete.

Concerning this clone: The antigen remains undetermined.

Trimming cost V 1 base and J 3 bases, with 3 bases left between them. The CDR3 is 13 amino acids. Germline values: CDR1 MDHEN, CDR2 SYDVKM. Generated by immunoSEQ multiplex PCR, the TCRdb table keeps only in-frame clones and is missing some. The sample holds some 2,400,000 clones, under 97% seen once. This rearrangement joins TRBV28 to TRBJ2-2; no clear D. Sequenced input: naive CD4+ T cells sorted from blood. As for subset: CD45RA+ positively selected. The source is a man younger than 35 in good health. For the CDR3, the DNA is TGTGCCAGCAGTTTATTTGACACCGGGGAGCTGTTTTTT. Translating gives CASSLFDTGELFF.